The clone carrying this T cell receptor beta chain appeared a single time. Random hexamers were used to reverse transcribe the RNA input (about 0.5 to 1 ug). TCRdb reprocessed the immunoSEQ multiplex PCR reads with MiXCR, giving one entry per CDR3 protein. The sample consists of fewer than 350,000 distinct CDR3 sequences, roughly 90% of them appearing once. This sample is drawn from a study of CD8 T cells in Susac syndrome. Germline V gene data show CDR1 as LGHNA and CDR2 as YNFKEQ. V was pared by 1 base and J by 3 bases, with 13 bases between. The CDR3 loop spans 16 amino acids. This chain links TRBV4-2 with TRBJ1-5; TRBD1 is a possible D gene (5 bases). What was sequenced was CD8+ T cells from PBMCs. This receptor was obtained from a human donor with multiple sclerosis. CDR3 region: CASSQGSLGVNQPQHF. For the CDR3, the DNA is TGTGCCAGCAGCCAAGGCTCCCTGGGGGTCAATCAGCCCCAGCATTTT.